This T cell receptor (beta chain) was captured by sequencing in a study of blood T cell repertoires in COVID-19. At the level of the study: The study drew acute and convalescent COVID-19 samples from the United States, Italy and Spain. PBMCs, B-cell-depleted T cells, or T cells were the source of the cDNA or gDNA that made up the material.

Original data processing: Amplification of reference gene primers was used by the study to estimate nucleated cell counts. Some clones are missing from TCRdb's copy, which holds only in-frame ones; the method was immunoSEQ multiplex PCR. V, J and clone size reflect that table, while D and trimming were determined from the DNA. The profile shows 150,000 to 200,000 clones, under 85% of them singletons. After removal of 4 bases from V and 4 bases from J, the junction contained 5 bases not matched to a gene. CDR1 and CDR2 (germline): SGHTA, FQGTGA. The length of the CDR3 is 15 residues. The rearrangement joins TRBV7-3 to TRBJ2-5, with 11 bases that match TRBD2. The TCR comes from a man in his 70s with acute or convalescent COVID-19. Sequenced: peripheral blood. CDR3 loop: CASSSPTSGTETQYF. In nucleotides, the CDR3 is TGTGCCAGCAGCTCGCCGACTAGCGGGACAGAGACCCAGTACTTC. The full variable domain, its missing parts supplied by reference TRBV7-3 and TRBJ2-5, is GAGVSQTPSNKVTEKGKYVELRCDPISGHTALYWYRQSLGQGPEFLIYFQGTGAADDSGLPNDRFFAVRPEGSVSTLKIQRTERGDSAVYLCASSSPTSGTETQYFGPGTRLLVL.